This entry describes one T cell receptor beta chain. The data were obtained in a study of blood T cell repertoires in COVID-19. At the level of the study: From the United States, Italy and Spain came samples of acute and convalescent COVID-19. PBMCs, B-cell-depleted T cells, or T cells provided the cDNA or gDNA that made up the material.

Germline V CDR1 and CDR2: SEHNR, FQNEAQ (reference sequence). The V end was cut by 5 bases, the J end by 8 bases, with 21 bases between. The CDR3 sequence is 15 residues long. Original handling: Using reference gene primer amplification, nucleated cell counts were estimated. Profiled with immunoSEQ multiplex PCR; TCRdb holds only in-frame clones, not every one. Clonal size and the V and J genes are those of that table, whereas D and trimming came from the DNA. This table has under 300,000 clones, 80% to 85% appearing once. This clonotype was obtained from a woman aged 18-29 years with acute or convalescent COVID-19. This sequence joins TRBV7-9 and TRBJ1-1; TRBD1 is a possible D gene (5 bases). Sequencing was carried out using peripheral blood. The CDR3: CASSPRGKRLSEAFF. DNA for the CDR3: TGTGCCAGCAGCCCCCGGGGGAAGCGACTTTCGGAAGCTTTCTTT.